Following are 8 T cell receptor beta chains from one sample sequenced in a study of blood T cell repertoires in COVID-19. Produced via immunoSEQ multiplex PCR; TCRdb's table is partial and in-frame only. The sample includes 200,000 to 250,000 clones, roughly 88% of them seen just once. The specimen was peripheral blood. Receptor source: a middle-aged woman who had recovered from COVID-19.

The rearrangement uses TRBV7-6 and TRBJ1-6, with a tentative D call TRBD1 (6 bases). Trimming stripped 5 bases from V and 4 bases from J, with 9 bases between. This CDR3 region has 14 residues. Germline V gives CDR1 SGHVS, CDR2 FNYEAQ. In DNA, the CDR3 is TGTGCCAGCAGCCCGGACAGTTATAATTCACCCCTCCACTTT. Protein: CASSPDSYNSPLHF. Full variable domain (rest looked up from reference TRBV7-6 and TRBJ1-6): GAGVSQSPRYKVTKRGQDVALRCDPISGHVSLYWYRQALGQGPEFLTYFNYEAQQDKSGLPNDRFSAERPEGSISTLTIQRTEQRDSAMYRCASSPDSYNSPLHFGNGTRLTVT.

V is TRBV6-2 or TRBV6-3 and J is TRBJ1-2; the match to TRBD1 covers 12 bases. The germline V gene has CDR1 MNHEY and CDR2 SVGEGT. The trim removed 6 bases at V and 2 bases at J, leaving 13 bases unmatched. This CDR3 has 18 residues. The CDR3 sequence: CASRYTGDRGRLNYGYTF. The CDR3 DNA follows: TGTGCCAGCAGGTACACTGGGGACAGGGGGCGCCTGAACTATGGCTACACCTTC.

The gene calls are TRBV9 and TRBJ1-2; TRBD1 is a possible D gene (6 bases). This CDR3 comprises 13 residues. Germline V gene data show CDR1 as SGDLS and CDR2 as YYNGEE. Trimming left V 3 bases short and J 9 bases short, with 15 bases between. The CDR3 region has the DNA TGTGCCAGCAGCGCACAGGGAAACCTTCGCTACACCTTC. Protein product: CASSAQGNLRYTF.

V and J are TRBV19 and TRBJ2-1; no reliable D call. This CDR3 comprises 16 residues. Per the germline V gene, CDR1 is LNHDA and CDR2 is SQIVND (reference sequence). V lost 0 bases and J 0 bases, leaving 9 bases between the germline ends. The CDR3 DNA reads TGTGCCAGTAGTATAGATTCGGTTAGCTCCTACAATGAGCAGTTCTTC. It encodes CASSIDSVSSYNEQFF.

V is TRBV28 and J is TRBJ2-7; 7 bases agree with TRBD2. There are 13 residues in the CDR3. CDR1 is MDHEN, CDR2 SYDVKM, per germline. The J segment lost 5 bases and the V segment lost 5 bases, leaving 6 bases of the junction unmatched. As DNA, the CDR3 is TGTGCCAGCAGTCTACCCCTAGCGGACGAGCAGTACTTC. Protein product: CASSLPLADEQYF.

The chain is built from TRBV19 and TRBJ1-2, with D uncertain. V lost 7 bases, J lost 2 bases, and 11 bases lay in between. This CDR3 contains 13 residues. Germline CDR1 LNHDA, CDR2 SQIVND (reference sequence). The CDR3 here is CASTFAGNYGYTF. CDR3 sequence (DNA): TGTGCCAGTACTTTTGCGGGGAACTATGGCTACACCTTC.

The chain is built from TRBV5-6 and TRBJ2-6, with TRBD1 matching 7 bases. Trimming cost V 4 bases and J 0 bases; bases outside gene matches: 4. The CDR3 covers 16 residues. The V gene's germline CDR1 is SGHDT and CDR2 YYEEEE. The CDR3 protein is CASSRAGGSGANVLTF. CDR3 DNA sequence: TGTGCCAGCAGCCGCGCAGGGGGCTCTGGGGCCAACGTCCTGACTTTC.

The gene calls are TRBV3-1 (or the pseudogene TRBV3-2) and TRBJ2-1, with D possibly matching TRBD1 (5 bases). Germline loops: CDR1 LGHDT, CDR2 YNNKEL (reference sequence). V dropped 5 bases and J dropped 9 bases, with 11 bases sitting between them. The CDR3 loop spans 12 amino acids. The CDR3 loop reads CASSKGHGEQFF. DNA for the CDR3: TGTGCCAGCAGCAAGGGGCACGGTGAGCAGTTCTTC.